Included here is one T cell receptor (beta chain) sequence, with context. This entry comes from a study of T cell repertoires in MIS-A myocarditis. TCRdb's copy holds only in-frame clones and misses some; the assay was immunoSEQ multiplex PCR. The top ten clones hold around 30% of a sample with roughly 12,000 clones, about 83% of them seen once. The TCR originated in a young man with fulminant myocarditis from multisystem inflammatory syndrome in adults (MIS-A) after COVID-19. Sequencing used right ventricle heart tissue obtained at autopsy.

This CDR3 reads CASSQEKIGENTEAFF. As DNA, the CDR3 is TGCGCCAGCAGCCAAGAAAAAATAGGGGAGAACACTGAAGCTTTCTTT. V usage is TRBV4-1 and J usage is TRBJ1-1; tentatively, D is TRBD1 (5 bases). CDR3 size: 16 residues. V was shortened by 0 bases and J by 1 base, with 12 bases between the two germline ends. CDR1 and CDR2 (germline): MGHRA, YSYEKL.